This TCR beta chain came from a study of OX40 agonist ivuxolimab in advanced cancers. Systemic immunosuppression or autoimmune disease history was grounds to exclude patients. Clones were sequenced by immunoSEQ multiplex PCR, and TCRdb holds only the in-frame ones, with some missing. The sample yields around 81,000 clones, approximately 90% seen once. Germline loops: CDR1 SEHNR, CDR2 FQNEAQ (reference sequence). This CDR3 has 19 residues. The V end lost 0 bases, the J end lost 4 bases, and 25 bases lay between the germline ends. The chain combines TRBV7-9 with TRBJ2-7; D ambiguous. The specimen comprised CD4+ or CD8+ T cells sorted from blood, sampled in a trial of the OX40 agonist ivuxolimab. The sequence came from an adult with an advanced solid tumor such as melanoma, head and neck, liver or kidney cancer. The CDR3 is CASSLASMVGRGGSYEQYF. CDR3 nucleotides: TGTGCCAGCAGCTTAGCCTCAATGGTTGGGCGCGGCGGTTCTTACGAGCAGTACTTC.